This T cell receptor beta chain was sequenced during a study of spatial heterogeneity in lung cancer. This clonotype has ten or more counts. Its antigen is unknown. Trimming stripped 1 base from V and 7 bases from J, with 19 bases between. Germline CDR1 reads LGHNA; CDR2 reads YNFKEQ. The CDR3 extends over 17 amino acids. Time point described: sample taken at primary tumor resection. Whole RNA, isolated from tumor, nontumor lung or frozen PBMC, was sequenced without prior sorting. Donation came from around 77 patients with untreated early-stage non-small cell lung cancer. Study results and caveats: Resection blood, more than follow-up blood, showed ubiquitous expanded tumor TCRs.

A single record per CDR3 protein comes from TCRdb applying MiXCR to the 5' RACE reads. Here the sample spans 12,000 to 15,000 distinct CDR3 sequences, roughly a tenth being singletons. Sample: PBMCs, taken at surgery. The origin of this receptor is a female donor with early-stage non-small cell lung cancer. V and J are TRBV4-2 and TRBJ1-4; TRBD1 is a possible D gene (5 bases). The CDR3 DNA reads TGTGCCAGCAGCCAAGCTGCCGTGGGGGAACTAGCTGAAAAACTGTTTTTT. Its protein product is CASSQAAVGELAEKLFF.